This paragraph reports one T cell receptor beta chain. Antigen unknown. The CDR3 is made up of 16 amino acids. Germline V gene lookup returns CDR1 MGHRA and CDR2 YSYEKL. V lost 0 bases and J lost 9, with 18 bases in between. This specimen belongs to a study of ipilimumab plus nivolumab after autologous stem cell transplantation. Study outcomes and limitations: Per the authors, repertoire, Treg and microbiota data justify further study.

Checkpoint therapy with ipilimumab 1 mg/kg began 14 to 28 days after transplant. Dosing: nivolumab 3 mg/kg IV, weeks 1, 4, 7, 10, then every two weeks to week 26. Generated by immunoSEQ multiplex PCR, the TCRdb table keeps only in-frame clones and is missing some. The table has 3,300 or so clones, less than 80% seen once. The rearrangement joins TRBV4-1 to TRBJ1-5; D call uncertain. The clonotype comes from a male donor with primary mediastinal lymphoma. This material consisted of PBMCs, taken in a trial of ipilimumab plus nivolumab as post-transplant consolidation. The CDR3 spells CASSQDPTPVGWPQHF. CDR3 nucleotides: TGCGCCAGCAGCCAAGATCCAACACCGGTCGGTTGGCCCCAGCATTTT.